These T cell receptor beta chains were read from a single sample in a study of blood T cells in healthy people across ages. TCRdb used MiXCR to reprocess the 5' RACE reads, holding one entry per CDR3 protein. The data hold hundreds of thousands of distinct CDR3 sequences, with about 62% observed a single time. Source material: blood. All receptors derive from a man aged 30 to 45 in good health. Both conserved end residues are part of each CDR3. The order of the fields is D gene, CDR3 length, clone size, J gene, V gene, CDR3 protein, CDR3 DNA. A D gene is named only where the DNA matches it firmly. Size values are once, few and many counts, or a class for expanded clones, and some rows have none.

D: NA
length: 17
size: NA
J: TRBJ2-1
V: TRBV7-2
CDR3: CASSILQAGSAYNEQFF
DNA: TGTGCCAGCAGCATACTGCAAGCGGGTTCGGCCTACAATGAGCAGTTCTTC

D: TRBD1
length: 15
size: NA
J: TRBJ1-1
V: TRBV11-2
CDR3: CASSLLPGQGSEAFF
DNA: TGTGCCAGCAGCCTTTTACCGGGACAGGGAAGTGAAGCTTTCTTT

D: NA
length: 13
size: NA
J: TRBJ1-5
V: TRBV19
CDR3: CASSPARNQPQHF
DNA: TGTGCCAGTAGTCCGGCCCGGAATCAGCCCCAGCATTTT

D: TRBD1
length: 14
size: few
J: TRBJ2-1
V: TRBV27
CDR3: CASSRDRGYNEQFF
DNA: TGTGCCAGCAGCCGGGACAGGGGCTACAATGAGCAGTTCTTC

D: NA
length: 12
size: NA
J: TRBJ2-1
V: TRBV27
CDR3: CASRTQNNEQFF
DNA: TGTGCCAGCAGAACACAAAACAATGAGCAGTTCTTC

D: TRBD2
length: 13
size: NA
J: TRBJ2-7
V: TRBV6-5
CDR3: CASGLAGHYEQYF
DNA: TGTGCCAGCGGTCTAGCGGGGCACTACGAGCAGTACTTC

D: TRBD2
length: 18
size: NA
J: TRBJ2-4
V: TRBV6-1
CDR3: CASSEALGMTSGRNIQYF
DNA: TGTGCCAGCAGTGAAGCCCTGGGAATGACTAGCGGGAGGAACATTCAGTACTTC

D: TRBD1
length: 16
size: NA
J: TRBJ2-7
V: TRBV7-9
CDR3: CASSSPGTGQRYEQYF
DNA: TGTGCCAGCAGCTCACCGGGGACAGGCCAGAGGTACGAGCAGTACTTC

D: TRBD1
length: 18
size: NA
J: TRBJ1-5
V: TRBV20-1
CDR3: CSARGGTGMIGTRVPQHF
DNA: TGCAGTGCCAGAGGCGGGACAGGGATGATTGGGACGAGGGTGCCCCAGCATTTT

D: NA
length: 16
size: NA
J: TRBJ2-5
V: TRBV18
CDR3: CASSPGARAFQETQYF
DNA: TGTGCCAGCTCACCGGGGGCAAGAGCGTTTCAAGAGACCCAGTACTTC

D: NA
length: 12
size: few
J: TRBJ2-7
V: TRBV12-3/TRBV12-4
CDR3: CASSLWPAGQYF
DNA: TGTGCCAGCAGTTTGTGGCCCGCGGGGCAGTACTTC

D: NA
length: 13
size: NA
J: TRBJ1-2
V: TRBV12-3/TRBV12-4
CDR3: CASSFAATDGYTF
DNA: TGTGCCAGCAGTTTTGCGGCAACGGATGGCTACACCTTC

D: NA
length: 11
size: NA
J: TRBJ2-7
V: TRBV18
CDR3: CASHNSYEQYF
DNA: TGTGCCAGCCATAACTCCTACGAGCAGTACTTC

D: NA
length: 15
size: NA
J: TRBJ2-7
V: TRBV20-1
CDR3: CSARDLGEVSYEQYF
DNA: TGCAGTGCTAGAGATTTGGGTGAGGTCTCCTACGAGCAGTACTTC

D: TRBD2
length: 20
size: NA
J: TRBJ2-6
V: TRBV6-1
CDR3: CASSSRRGDGRFSGANVLTF
DNA: TGTGCCAGCAGTAGTAGGCGGGGGGACGGACGTTTCTCTGGGGCCAACGTCCTGACTTTC

D: NA
length: 13
size: few
J: TRBJ2-1
V: TRBV29-1
CDR3: CSAGRDRYNEQFF
DNA: TGCAGCGCTGGTAGGGACCGATACAATGAGCAGTTCTTC

D: NA
length: 15
size: NA
J: TRBJ2-1
V: TRBV9
CDR3: CASSARGGPRGEQFF
DNA: TGTGCCAGCAGCGCCAGGGGAGGGCCTAGGGGTGAGCAGTTCTTC

D: TRBD2
length: 17
size: few
J: TRBJ2-5
V: TRBV5-1
CDR3: CASSYWTSGGLQETQYF
DNA: TGCGCCAGCAGCTACTGGACTAGCGGGGGACTTCAAGAGACCCAGTACTTC

D: NA
length: 14
size: NA
J: TRBJ2-4
V: TRBV5-6
CDR3: CASSFGTGARLQYF
DNA: TGTGCCAGCAGCTTCGGGACCGGGGCAAGGCTTCAGTACTTC

D: NA
length: 14
size: NA
J: TRBJ1-1
V: TRBV28
CDR3: CASSLKMENTEAFF
DNA: TGTGCCAGCAGTCTAAAAATGGAGAACACTGAAGCTTTCTTT

D: TRBD2
length: 17
size: NA
J: TRBJ2-1
V: TRBV7-9
CDR3: CASRWLAGGNNNNEQFF
DNA: TGTGCCAGCAGGTGGCTAGCGGGAGGCAACAATAACAATGAGCAGTTCTTC

D: NA
length: 15
size: once
J: TRBJ2-5
V: TRBV9
CDR3: CASSVGYTGRETQYF
DNA: TGTGCCAGCAGCGTAGGCTACACAGGTAGAGAGACCCAGTACTTC

D: TRBD1
length: 16
size: once
J: TRBJ2-7
V: TRBV15
CDR3: CATSRDGTGASYEQYF
DNA: TGTGCCACCAGCAGAGATGGGACAGGGGCTTCCTACGAGCAGTACTTC

D: NA
length: 14
size: NA
J: TRBJ1-2
V: TRBV27
CDR3: CASSPTLGSYGYTF
DNA: TGTGCCAGCAGTCCGACATTAGGGAGCTATGGCTACACCTTC

D: NA
length: 14
size: NA
J: TRBJ2-7
V: TRBV3-1
CDR3: CASSQDDRSYEQYF
DNA: TGTGCCAGCAGCCAAGATGACAGGTCCTACGAGCAGTACTTC

D: TRBD1
length: 16
size: NA
J: TRBJ1-1
V: TRBV27
CDR3: CASSSQGARVNTEAFF
DNA: TGTGCCAGCAGTTCACAGGGGGCGCGAGTGAACACTGAAGCTTTCTTT

D: NA
length: 13
size: NA
J: TRBJ2-7
V: TRBV6-5
CDR3: CASSRPAVGEQYF
DNA: TGTGCCAGCAGTCGTCCGGCGGTCGGCGAGCAGTACTTC

D: NA
length: 16
size: few
J: TRBJ2-1
V: TRBV5-1
CDR3: CASSLAPGTPNNEQFF
DNA: TGCGCCAGCAGCTTGGCGCCCGGGACACCTAACAATGAGCAGTTCTTC

D: NA
length: 13
size: NA
J: TRBJ2-3
V: TRBV5-1
CDR3: CASRDPPTDTQYF
DNA: TGCGCCAGCAGGGACCCTCCCACAGATACGCAGTATTTT

D: TRBD2
length: 14
size: once
J: TRBJ2-4
V: TRBV20-1
CDR3: CSAREAGGWDIQYF
DNA: TGCAGTGCTAGAGAAGCGGGGGGTTGGGACATTCAGTACTTC

D: NA
length: 14
size: NA
J: TRBJ1-1
V: TRBV6-6
CDR3: CASSVQAQNTEAFF
DNA: TGTGCCAGCAGTGTACAGGCTCAGAACACTGAAGCTTTCTTT

D: NA
length: 13
size: NA
J: TRBJ2-5
V: TRBV20-1
CDR3: CSAPRGAGETQYF
DNA: TGCAGTGCTCCACGGGGGGCGGGGGAGACCCAGTACTTC

D: NA
length: 13
size: NA
J: TRBJ2-7
V: TRBV20-1
CDR3: CSARRAGTYEQYF
DNA: TGCAGTGCTAGAAGGGCGGGAACCTACGAGCAGTACTTC

D: TRBD1
length: 11
size: NA
J: TRBJ1-2
V: TRBV20-1
CDR3: CSVGTGYGYTF
DNA: TGCAGTGTGGGGACAGGGTATGGCTACACCTTC

D: TRBD1
length: 16
size: NA
J: TRBJ2-7
V: TRBV27
CDR3: CASSPSSGTEQYEQYF
DNA: TGTGCCAGCAGCCCATCTTCCGGGACAGAACAATACGAGCAGTACTTC

D: TRBD2
length: 15
size: NA
J: TRBJ2-3
V: TRBV19
CDR3: CASSIGERGTDTQYF
DNA: TGTGCCAGTAGTATAGGTGAGCGGGGAACAGATACGCAGTATTTT

D: TRBD1
length: 15
size: NA
J: TRBJ2-1
V: TRBV2
CDR3: CASSAQTSTGGRQFF
DNA: TGTGCTAGCAGTGCTCAGACATCGACAGGGGGCCGGCAGTTCTTC

D: NA
length: 15
size: NA
J: TRBJ2-5
V: TRBV6-5
CDR3: CASSQNRDTYETQYF
DNA: TGTGCCAGCAGTCAGAACAGGGACACGTATGAGACCCAGTACTTC

D: TRBD2
length: 15
size: once
J: TRBJ2-1
V: TRBV7-9
CDR3: CASSLEGLAPNEQFF
DNA: TGTGCCAGCAGCTTAGAGGGACTAGCCCCCAATGAGCAGTTCTTC

D: NA
length: 13
size: NA
J: TRBJ2-7
V: TRBV7-9
CDR3: CASSLEGFYEQYF
DNA: TGTGCCAGCAGCTTGGAGGGGTTCTACGAGCAGTACTTC

D: TRBD2
length: 11
size: many
J: TRBJ2-1
V: TRBV20-1
CDR3: CSDGGSYEQFF
DNA: TGCAGTGACGGGGGGAGCTATGAGCAGTTCTTC

D: NA
length: 12
size: many
J: TRBJ2-7
V: TRBV2
CDR3: CASSVDGAKQYF
DNA: TGTGCCAGCAGTGTGGATGGGGCGAAGCAGTACTTC

D: NA
length: 15
size: NA
J: TRBJ2-1
V: TRBV10-3
CDR3: CAISGRPQRSDEQFF
DNA: TGTGCCATCAGTGGAAGACCACAGCGGTCCGATGAGCAGTTCTTC

D: NA
length: 15
size: NA
J: TRBJ2-4
V: TRBV28
CDR3: CASSTTGTELREQYF
DNA: TGTGCCAGCAGTACCACCGGGACAGAGCTCCGGGAGCAGTACTTC

D: NA
length: 14
size: NA
J: TRBJ1-2
V: TRBV20-1
CDR3: CSAPYSLWGYGYTF
DNA: TGCAGTGCGCCGTACTCCCTTTGGGGCTATGGCTACACCTTC

D: NA
length: 16
size: few
J: TRBJ2-7
V: TRBV6-2/TRBV6-3
CDR3: CASSHWTVHEFYEQYF
DNA: TGTGCCAGCAGCCATTGGACAGTTCATGAGTTCTACGAGCAGTACTTC

D: TRBD1
length: 14
size: NA
J: TRBJ1-2
V: TRBV6-1
CDR3: CASSEIQTGSGYTF
DNA: TGTGCCAGCAGCGAAATTCAGACAGGGAGTGGCTACACCTTC

D: TRBD1
length: 13
size: NA
J: TRBJ1-6
V: TRBV29-1
CDR3: CSVRDRENSPLHF
DNA: TGCAGCGTGAGGGACAGGGAGAATTCACCCCTCCACTTT

D: NA
length: 14
size: NA
J: TRBJ2-7
V: TRBV5-1
CDR3: CASRRGRGGCEQYF
DNA: TGCGCCAGCAGGCGAGGAAGGGGAGGCTGCGAGCAGTACTTC

D: TRBD2
length: 14
size: NA
J: TRBJ2-3
V: TRBV5-1
CDR3: CASMTSGSTDTQYF
DNA: TGCGCCAGTATGACTAGCGGGAGCACAGATACGCAGTATTTT

D: TRBD2
length: 14
size: NA
J: TRBJ2-7
V: TRBV9
CDR3: CASSVRTSFNEQYF
DNA: TGTGCCAGCAGCGTCCGGACTAGCTTTAACGAGCAGTACTTC

D: NA
length: 11
size: NA
J: TRBJ2-5
V: TRBV29-1
CDR3: CSGEGGEVEYF
DNA: TGCAGCGGTGAGGGAGGTGAAGTCGAGTACTTC

D: TRBD2
length: 14
size: NA
J: TRBJ2-7
V: TRBV5-5
CDR3: CASSLTAGAGEQYF
DNA: TGTGCCAGCAGCTTAACCGCGGGAGCTGGGGAGCAGTACTTC

D: NA
length: 13
size: NA
J: TRBJ2-5
V: TRBV20-1
CDR3: CSARAHPIETQYF
DNA: TGCAGTGCTAGAGCCCATCCCATAGAGACCCAGTACTTC

D: NA
length: 14
size: NA
J: TRBJ1-2
V: TRBV20-1
CDR3: CSASTPGLNYGYTF
DNA: TGCAGTGCTAGTACGCCGGGACTTAACTATGGCTACACCTTC

D: NA
length: 14
size: NA
J: TRBJ2-7
V: TRBV20-1
CDR3: CSAKPGEGIDEQYF
DNA: TGCAGTGCTAAACCGGGAGAGGGTATCGACGAGCAGTACTTC

D: TRBD1
length: 15
size: NA
J: TRBJ2-1
V: TRBV11-3
CDR3: CASSPGERGRNEQFF
DNA: TGTGCCAGCAGCCCCGGGGAAAGGGGGCGGAATGAGCAGTTCTTC

D: TRBD2
length: 16
size: once
J: TRBJ2-1
V: TRBV4-1
CDR3: CASSQDLSLAAREQFF
DNA: TGCGCCAGCAGCCAAGATTTGAGTCTAGCGGCACGGGAGCAGTTCTTC